This T cell receptor beta chain was captured by sequencing in a study of shared clonotypes between healthy human individuals. Study background: Donors had three CD4 naive, three CD4 memory, two CD8 naive and one CD8 memory plate apiece.

Comment on this clone: This CDR3 is also generated by other DNA sequences in the sample.

Donors, without exception, were Caucasian adults residing in Nashville, Tennessee. Sequencing was performed with immunoSEQ multiplex PCR; in TCRdb, only in-frame clones are kept and a portion is missing. The sample lists around 1,100,000 clones, about 80% occurring once. The TCR originated in a man between 18 and 35 years old in good health. Some clones in this sample may be carry-over from other donors' samples. Sequences were obtained from memory CD4+ T cells from PBMCs. The subset was: CD45RA-negative fraction.

The CDR3 protein is CASSYTGDYGYTF. DNA for the CDR3: TGTGCCAGCAGTTACACTGGCGACTATGGCTACACCTTC. The gene calls are TRBV6-5 and TRBJ1-2; D is uncertain. The CDR3 is 13 amino acids. Trimming removed 2 bases at V and 3 bases at J, with 7 bases between. CDR1 and CDR2 (germline): MNHEY, SVGAGI.